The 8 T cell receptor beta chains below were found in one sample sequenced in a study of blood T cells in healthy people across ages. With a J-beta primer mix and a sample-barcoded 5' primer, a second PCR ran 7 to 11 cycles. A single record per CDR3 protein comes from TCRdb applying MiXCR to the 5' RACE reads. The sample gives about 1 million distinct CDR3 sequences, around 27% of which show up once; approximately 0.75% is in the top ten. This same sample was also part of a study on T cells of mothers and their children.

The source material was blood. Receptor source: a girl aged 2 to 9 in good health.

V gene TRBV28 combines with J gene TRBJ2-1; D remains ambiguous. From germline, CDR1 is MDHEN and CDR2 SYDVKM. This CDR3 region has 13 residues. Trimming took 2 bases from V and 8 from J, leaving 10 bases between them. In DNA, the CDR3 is TGTGCCAGCAGTTTAATCCAACACCATGAGCAGTTCTTC. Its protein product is CASSLIQHHEQFF.

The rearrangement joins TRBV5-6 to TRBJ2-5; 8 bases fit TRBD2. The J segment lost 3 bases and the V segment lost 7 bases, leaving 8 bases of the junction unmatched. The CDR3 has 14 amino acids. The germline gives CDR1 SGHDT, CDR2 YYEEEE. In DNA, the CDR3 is TGTGCCAGCGGACTGATACTAGCGGAAGAGACCCAGTACTTC. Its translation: CASGLILAEETQYF.

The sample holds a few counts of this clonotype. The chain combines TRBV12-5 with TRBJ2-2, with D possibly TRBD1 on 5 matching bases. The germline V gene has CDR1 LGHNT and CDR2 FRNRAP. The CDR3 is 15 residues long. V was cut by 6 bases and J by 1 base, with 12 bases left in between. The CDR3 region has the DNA TGTGCTAGTGGAGCACAGGTCGGGAACACCGGGGAGCTGTTTTTT. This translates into CASGAQVGNTGELFF.

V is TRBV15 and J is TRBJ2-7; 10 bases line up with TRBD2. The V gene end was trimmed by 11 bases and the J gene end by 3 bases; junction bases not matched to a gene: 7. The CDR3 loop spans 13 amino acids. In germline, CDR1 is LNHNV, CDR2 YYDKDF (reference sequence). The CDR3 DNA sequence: TGTGCCGCAGGTTCTAGCGGGAGCTACGAGCAGTACTTC. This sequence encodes CAAGSSGSYEQYF. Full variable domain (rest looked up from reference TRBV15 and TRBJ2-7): DAMVIQNPRYQVTQFGKPVTLSCSQTLNHNVMYWYQQKSSQAPKLLFHYYDKDFNNEADTPDNFQSRRPNTSFCFLDIRSPGLGDTAMYLCAAGSSGSYEQYFGPGTRLTVT.

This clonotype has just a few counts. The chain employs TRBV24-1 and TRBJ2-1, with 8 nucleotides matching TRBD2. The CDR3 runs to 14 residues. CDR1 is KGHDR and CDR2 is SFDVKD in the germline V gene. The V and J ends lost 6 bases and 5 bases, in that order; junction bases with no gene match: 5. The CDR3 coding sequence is TGTGCCACCAGTTCCCGGGAGGGCCACAATGAGCAGTTCTTC. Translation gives CATSSREGHNEQFF.

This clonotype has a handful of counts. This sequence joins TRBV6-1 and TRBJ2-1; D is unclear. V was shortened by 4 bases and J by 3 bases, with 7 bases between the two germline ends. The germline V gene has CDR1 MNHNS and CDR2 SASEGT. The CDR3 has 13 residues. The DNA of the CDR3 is TGTGCCAGCAGTGTCAGCAACTACAATGAGCAGTTCTTC. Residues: CASSVSNYNEQFF.

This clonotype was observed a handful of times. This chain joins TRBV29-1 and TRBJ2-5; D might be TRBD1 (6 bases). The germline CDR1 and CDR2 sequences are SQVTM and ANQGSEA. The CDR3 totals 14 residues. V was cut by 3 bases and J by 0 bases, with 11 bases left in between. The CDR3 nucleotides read TGCAGCGTTGAGATCAGGGACAACCAAGAGACCCAGTACTTC. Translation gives CSVEIRDNQETQYF. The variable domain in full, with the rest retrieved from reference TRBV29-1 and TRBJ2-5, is SAVISQKPSRDICQRGTSLTIQCQVDSQVTMMFWYRQQPGQSLTLIATANQGSEATYESGFVIDKFPISRPNLTFSTLTVSNMSPEDSSIYLCSVEIRDNQETQYFGPGTRLLVL.

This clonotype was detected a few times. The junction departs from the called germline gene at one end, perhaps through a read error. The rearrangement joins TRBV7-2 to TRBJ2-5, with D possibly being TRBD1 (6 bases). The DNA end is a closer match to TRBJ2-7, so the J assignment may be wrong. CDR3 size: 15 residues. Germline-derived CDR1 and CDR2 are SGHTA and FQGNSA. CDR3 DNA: TGCGCCAGCAGCTTATTTGCAGGGGTGAAGTACGAGCAGTACTTC. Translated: CASSLFAGVKYEQYF.